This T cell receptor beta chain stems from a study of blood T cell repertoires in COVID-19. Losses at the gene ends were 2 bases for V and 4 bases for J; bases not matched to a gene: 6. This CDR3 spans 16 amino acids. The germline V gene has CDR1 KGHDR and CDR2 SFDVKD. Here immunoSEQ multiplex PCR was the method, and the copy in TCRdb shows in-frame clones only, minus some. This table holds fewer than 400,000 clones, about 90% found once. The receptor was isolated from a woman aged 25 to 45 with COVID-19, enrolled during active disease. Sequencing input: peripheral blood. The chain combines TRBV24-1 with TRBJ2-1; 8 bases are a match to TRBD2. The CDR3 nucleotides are TGTGCCACCAGTGATTCCCTAGCGGGCACATACAATGAGCAGTTCTTC. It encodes CATSDSLAGTYNEQFF.